This T cell receptor (beta chain) was identified in a study of shared clonotypes between healthy human individuals. With regard to this clone: The target antigen is unknown.

The method was immunoSEQ multiplex PCR; TCRdb's version includes in-frame clones alone and lacks a portion of them. Among approximately 2.4 million clones listed, almost 96% were seen once. Study results and limitations: Compared with memory subsets, naive subsets generally had larger estimated richness. Sample collection involved blood only; tissue repertoires are likely different.

Each donor was a Caucasian adult residing in Nashville, Tennessee. CD4+ cells were split into CD45RA+ naive and CD45RA-negative memory subsets. This CDR3 has 15 residues. Germline CDR1 MGHDK, CDR2 SYGVNS. J gave up 2 bases and V 4 bases, and 6 bases lay outside the gene matches. Source material: naive CD4+ T cells sorted from blood. The subset is: CD45RA+ positively selected. The receptor was derived from a man between 18 and 29 years old in good health. The chain couples TRBV25-1 to TRBJ2-5; 8 bases fit TRBD2. CDR3 residues: CASSVLASGQETQYF. CDR3 coding DNA: TGTGCCAGCAGTGTCCTGGCTAGCGGGCAAGAGACCCAGTACTTC.